This record concerns one T cell receptor (beta chain) sequence. The source of the sample is a study of PD-1 blockade in classical Hodgkin lymphoma. Every patient was affected by relapse after autologous stem cell transplantation, while exposure to brentuximab vedotin was not uniform. Magnetic negative selection served to purify CD4+ T cells out of PBMCs that had been thawed. The germline CDR1 and CDR2 sequences are SGHRS and YFSETQ. With V trimmed by 3 bases and J by 8 bases, 5 bases remained unmatched. This CDR3 has 13 residues. Produced via immunoSEQ multiplex PCR; TCRdb's table is partial and in-frame only. This table holds 6,700 or so clones, approximately 80% found once.

The chain combines TRBV5-1 with TRBJ1-2; 9 bases are a match to TRBD1. The sample consisted of CD4+ T cells from blood, taken at baseline. This receptor was identified in a human donor with classical Hodgkin lymphoma. Here the CDR3 DNA reads TGCGCCAGCAGCTACCGGACAGGGGTCGGCTACACCTTC. This translates into CASSYRTGVGYTF.